The sample holds one count of the clone carrying this T cell receptor beta chain. Its target is not known. Sequenced by immunoSEQ multiplex PCR; TCRdb stores in-frame clones only, minus some. The sample lists roughly 110,000 clones, roughly 90% occurring once. The data belong to a study of T cell responses to AZD1222 COVID-19 vaccine. Study outcomes and limitations: Baseline antibody screening turned up just six seropositive AZD1222 recipients. White British ancestry dominated among donors, who included more females, and clonal diversity was possibly underestimated. The breadth and depth of Spike-specific TCRs increased once two AZD1222 doses had been given.

The CDR3 sequence is 16 residues long. V lost 0 bases and J lost 2; bases outside the gene matches: 7. This sequence joins TRBV23-1 and TRBJ2-7; 7 bases are shared with TRBD1. TRBV23-1 is known as an ORF, though its function is uncertain. The sequence derives from an adult who received the AZD1222 COVID-19 vaccine. This material consisted of peripheral blood, taken 28 days after the second AZD1222 dose. The DNA for the CDR3 is TGCGCCAGCAGTCAATCTGGGGGACAGAGAACCTACGAGCAGTACTTC. Protein product: CASSQSGGQRTYEQYF.